The rows below give T cell receptor beta chains drawn from one sample of a study of early T cells in non-severe SARS-CoV-2 infection. From the 5' RACE reads, TCRdb called clonotypes with MiXCR, one entry per CDR3 protein. The profile shows about 55,000 distinct CDR3 sequences, under 8.5% of them singletons. The sequencing sample was made of whole blood. All receptors derive from an adult who was a healthcare worker with PCR-confirmed SARS-CoV-2 infection or an uninfected control (not recorded which). Each CDR3 is given without its conserved first and last residue.

j_call v_call cdr3_length cdr3_aa
TRBJ1-1 TRBV28 13 ASTGQGARGTEAF
TRBJ2-7 TRBV11-2 12 ASSTSGGAYEQY
TRBJ2-3 TRBV28 12 ASSLGQTPDTQY
TRBJ2-7 TRBV9 13 ASSVAAGSAYEQY
TRBJ1-1 TRBV4-1 13 ASSQVVSGGSEAF
TRBJ2-7 TRBV4-2 13 ASSQGTGITYEQY
TRBJ1-2 TRBV20-1 13 SASFRGRTSYGYT
TRBJ1-1 TRBV19 12 ASRDSGGIAEAF
TRBJ2-4 TRBV12-3/TRBV12-4 9 ASSLTNIQY
TRBJ2-1 TRBV4-1 14 ASSQAGLAATNEQF
TRBJ2-1 TRBV5-1 16 ASSLGPATGMFYNEQF
TRBJ2-1 TRBV11-1 12 ASSPARVYNEQF
TRBJ2-3 TRBV20-1 12 SARGGSFTDTQY
TRBJ1-5 TRBV29-1 8 SVGDQPQH
TRBJ2-1 TRBV5-1 11 ASSSPWEDEQF
TRBJ1-1 TRBV6-6 12 ASSLKSGNTEAF
TRBJ2-7 TRBV12-3/TRBV12-4 14 ASSPRTSGRADEQY
TRBJ2-2 TRBV28 10 ATSRVTGELF
TRBJ1-2 TRBV6-5 12 ASSLQGFNYGYT
TRBJ2-1 TRBV5-6 13 ASSLWGRRVYEQF
TRBJ1-1 TRBV3-1 12 ASRNPRTGSEAF
TRBJ2-7 TRBV7-2 14 ASSLVAGSYGAEQY
TRBJ2-1 TRBV6-2/TRBV6-3 12 ASSPRGGLNEQF
TRBJ2-7 TRBV3-1 13 ASSQGRNPSYEQY
TRBJ2-1 TRBV6-5 12 ASSKTSGAGEQF
TRBJ1-1 TRBV21-1 13 ASSNQELMNTEAF
TRBJ1-3 TRBV7-8 13 ASSLAGGSGNTIY
TRBJ1-5 TRBV27 13 ASSFGPAGSQPQH
TRBJ2-3 TRBV24-1 11 ATGTGGRDTQY
TRBJ2-3 TRBV7-8 15 ASSQWPASTTTDTQY
TRBJ2-6 TRBV30 13 AWSQARSGANVLT
TRBJ1-6 TRBV29-1 12 SVRTGGYNSPLH
TRBJ2-1 TRBV6-5 13 ASSRGTSGRDEQF
TRBJ2-5 TRBV2 13 ASRRGSGIIETQY
TRBJ1-2 TRBV6-1 12 ASNPTGGSYGYT
TRBJ2-7 TRBV2 11 ASRGMYDYEQY
TRBJ2-6 TRBV12-3/TRBV12-4 15 ASRREQGLSGANVLT
TRBJ1-6 TRBV18 15 ASSPRDRGKYNSPLH
TRBJ2-7 TRBV14 11 ASSPTGLYEQY
TRBJ2-5 TRBV7-9 11 ASSFRGLKTQY
TRBJ2-1 TRBV19 10 ASSIQGDEQF
TRBJ2-2 TRBV5-1 13 ASSLAGMNTGELF
TRBJ2-1 TRBV5-1 12 ASWGQGTYNEQF
TRBJ2-5 TRBV18 12 ASSRELYQETQY
TRBJ2-7 TRBV12-3/TRBV12-4 11 ASSWTSDYEQY
TRBJ1-6 TRBV4-2 11 ASSQDTDSPLH
TRBJ2-7 TRBV7-8 10 ASSPKSYEQY